The 26 T cell receptor beta chains below were found in one sample sequenced in a study of radiotherapy plus CTLA-4 blockade in lung cancer. Sequencing used immunoSEQ multiplex PCR; TCRdb keeps in-frame clones, though not all of them. The sample carries about 80,000 clones, 84% recorded once. Sequenced material: peripheral blood, taken from a patient treated with radiotherapy plus ipilimumab. These TCRs come from a human donor with non-small cell lung cancer who had stable disease on radiotherapy plus ipilimumab.

The chain uses TRBV7-9 and TRBJ2-1, with 7 bases that match TRBD1. V shed 1 base, J shed 7 bases, and the junction held 7 bases outside the gene matches. CDR1 SEHNR and CDR2 FQNEAQ come from the germline V gene (reference sequence). The CDR3 extends over 15 amino acids. The CDR3 loop reads CASSLVTGRWNEQFF. The DNA for the CDR3 is TGTGCCAGCAGCTTAGTGACAGGGCGGTGGAATGAGCAGTTCTTC.

This chain uses TRBV6-6 with TRBJ1-2, with 9 bases fitting TRBD1. The V gene end was trimmed by 4 bases and the J gene end by 4 bases; junction bases not matched to a gene: 1. The CDR3 loop spans 13 amino acids. Per germline, CDR1 MNHNY and CDR2 SVGAGI (reference sequence). DNA of the CDR3: TGTGCCAGCAGTTTACAGGGGGCCTATGGCTACACCTTC. It specifies CASSLQGAYGYTF.

The genes are TRBV23-1 and TRBJ2-1; 13 bases line up with TRBD2. TRBV23-1 is an ORF; its function is uncertain. CDR3 size: 17 residues. Trimming took 4 bases from V and 5 from J; bases not matched to a gene: 8. The CDR3 bases are TGCGCCAGCAGTCGGACTAGCGGGGGAGTACCGGACAATGAGCAGTTCTTC. As protein: CASSRTSGGVPDNEQFF.

V is TRBV11-3 and J is TRBJ2-2; the match to TRBD2 covers 11 bases. Germline V CDR1 and CDR2: SGHNT, YENEEA. The CDR3 extends over 16 amino acids. The V segment lost 5 bases and the J segment 6 bases; nucleotides outside the gene matches: 8. The chain's CDR3 is CASSLRTSGSSGELFF. In DNA, the CDR3 is TGTGCCAGCAGCCTTCGAACTAGCGGGAGCTCCGGGGAGCTGTTTTTT.

J is TRBJ1-3 and V is TRBV5-4, with D possibly TRBD1 on 5 matching bases. CDR3 length: 15 residues. V was pared by 3 bases and J by 0 bases, with 10 bases between. Looked up from germline, CDR1 is SGHNT and CDR2 is YYREEE (reference sequence). CDR3 sequence: CASSSQGGSGNTIYF. Here the CDR3 DNA reads TGTGCCAGCAGCTCCCAGGGTGGCTCTGGAAACACCATATATTTT. Variable domain in full (rest from reference TRBV5-4 and TRBJ1-3): ETGVTQSPTHLIKTRGQQVTLRCSSQSGHNTVSWYQQALGQGPQFIFQYYREEENGRGNFPPRFSGLQFPNYSSELNVNALELDDSALYLCASSSQGGSGNTIYFGEGSWLTVV.

In its sample, this clone was seen a few times. This chain uses TRBV7-3 with TRBJ1-5, with D perhaps matching TRBD1 (5 bases). The CDR3 totals 14 residues. Germline loops: CDR1 SGHTA, CDR2 FQGTGA. V lost 6 bases and J 2 bases, leaving 11 bases between the germline ends. Here the CDR3 DNA reads TGTGCCAGCAGTCCCCAGACAGGCAATCAGCCCCAGCATTTT. It translates to CASSPQTGNQPQHF. The whole variable domain, remainder taken from reference TRBV7-3 and TRBJ1-5, is GAGVSQTPSNKVTEKGKYVELRCDPISGHTALYWYRQSLGQGPEFLIYFQGTGAADDSGLPNDRFFAVRPEGSVSTLKIQRTERGDSAVYLCASSPQTGNQPQHFGDGTRLSIL.

This chain joins TRBV6-5 and TRBJ2-7, with D perhaps matching TRBD2 (6 bases). The germline CDR1 and CDR2 sequences are MNHEY and SVGAGI. Trimming shortened V by 5 bases and J by 3 bases, and 14 bases separated the two germline ends. This CDR3 spans 14 amino acids. The CDR3 nucleotides read TGTGCCAGCAGTCTCCGGGACTCCGTCTACGAGCAGTACTTC. It encodes CASSLRDSVYEQYF.

This chain connects TRBV6-1 to TRBJ2-7, with D uncertain. Germline V gene sequence: CDR1 MNHNS, CDR2 SASEGT. The CDR3 is 12 amino acids. V shed 1 base and J shed 3 bases, with 4 bases lying between them. The CDR3 region is CASSEVSYEQYF. Here the CDR3 DNA reads TGTGCCAGCAGTGAAGTAAGCTACGAGCAGTACTTC.

This chain joins TRBV28 and TRBJ2-7; the D is unclear. CDR3 length equals 12 residues. Trimming removed 8 bases from V and 9 bases from J, with 17 bases in between. Germline lookup yields CDR1 MDHEN and CDR2 SYDVKM. As DNA, the CDR3 is TGTGCCAGCGCAGGACCGGGTCGGCGGCAGTACTTC. Its translation: CASAGPGRRQYF.

This rearrangement joins TRBV19 to TRBJ1-5; 7 nucleotides agree with TRBD1. The CDR3 is 16 residues long. Losses at the gene ends were 4 bases for V and 3 bases for J; bases not matched to a gene: 9. Germline V CDR1 and CDR2: LNHDA, SQIVND (reference sequence). The CDR3 region has the DNA TGTGCCAGTAGTACGCGCAGGACAGGCACCAATCAGCCCCAGCATTTT. Its translation is CASSTRRTGTNQPQHF.

The rearrangement joins TRBV7-2 to TRBJ2-2; D is possibly TRBD2 (5 bases). Trimming took off 6 bases at V and 7 bases at J, with 15 bases between the two ends. In germline, CDR1 is SGHTA, CDR2 FQGNSA. CDR3 length: 14 amino acids. CDR3 in DNA: TGTGCCAGCAGGGACCGGGGATGGAGCGGGGAGCTGTTTTTT. Protein sequence: CASRDRGWSGELFF.

The chain employs TRBV7-9 and TRBJ1-4; D is uncertain. V was trimmed by 1 base and J by 8 bases, leaving 11 bases between them. The length of the CDR3 is 14 residues. Germline V lookup: CDR1 SEHNR, CDR2 FQNEAQ (reference sequence). The CDR3 here is CASSLGLQSEKLFF. The CDR3 region has the DNA TGTGCCAGCAGCTTAGGACTACAAAGCGAAAAACTGTTTTTT.

V gene TRBV10-1 combines with J gene TRBJ1-1; the D is unclear. The V and J ends lost 4 bases and 1 base respectively, with 7 bases between them. CDR1 and CDR2 from the germline V gene are WNHNN and SYGVQD (reference sequence). CDR3 length: 13 amino acids. CDR3 in amino acids: CASSADPNTEAFF. The CDR3 DNA reads as TGCGCCAGCAGTGCAGACCCGAACACTGAAGCTTTCTTT.

The chain is built from TRBV28 and TRBJ2-7; 7 bases are shared with TRBD2. From germline, CDR1 is MDHEN and CDR2 SYDVKM. The CDR3 runs 15 residues. Unmatched junction bases numbered 12, after V lost 7 bases and J lost 3 bases. This CDR3 reads CASITWSGRIYEQYF. As DNA, the CDR3 is TGTGCCAGCATCACCTGGTCCGGGAGGATCTACGAGCAGTACTTC. Full variable domain (remainder filled in from reference TRBV28 and TRBJ2-7): DVKVTQSSRYLVKRTGEKVFLECVQDMDHENMFWYRQDPGLGLRLIYFSYDVKMKEKGDIPEGYSVSREKKERFSLILESASTNQTSMYLCASITWSGRIYEQYFGPGTRLTVT.

The chain uses TRBV2 and TRBJ1-2; no clear D gene. CDR3 length: 13 amino acids. The V end was cut by 0 bases, the J end by 5 bases, with 7 bases between. Germline V lookup: CDR1 SNHLY, CDR2 FYNNEI. The CDR3 DNA reads as TGTGCCAGCAGTGAAGCGCTTAGGTATGGCTACACCTTC. Translated, it gives CASSEALRYGYTF.

The J gene is TRBJ2-1, the V gene TRBV11-2, with unresolved D. The CDR3 consists of 14 residues. Germline V gene sequence: CDR1 SGHAT, CDR2 FQNNGV. With 2 bases removed from V and 8 bases from J, the gap between germline ends came to 13 bases. In DNA, the CDR3 is TGTGCCAGCAGCTTATTTCGGCGTGGGTATGAGCAGTTCTTC. Its protein is CASSLFRRGYEQFF.

The chain has TRBV27 and TRBJ2-1, with 10 bases matching TRBD2. CDR1 and CDR2 (germline): MNHEY, SMNVEV (reference sequence). V was clipped by 7 bases and J by 2 bases; unmatched bases: 17. The CDR3 length is 19 residues. The CDR3 coding sequence is TGTGCCAGCAACGGGCCTAGCGGGAGCTCCCTAGGGGCCTACAATGAGCAGTTCTTC. Translating it yields CASNGPSGSSLGAYNEQFF.

The chain has TRBV15 and TRBJ1-5; D is unclear. V lost 4 bases and J 5 bases, leaving 12 bases between the germline ends. This CDR3 is built from 14 residues. From germline, CDR1 is LNHNV and CDR2 YYDKDF (reference sequence). The CDR3 region has the DNA TGTGCCACCAGCATCGACGGAGAATATCAGCCCCAGCATTTT. Translated, it gives CATSIDGEYQPQHF.

This chain uses TRBV21-1 with TRBJ2-2; the table calls TRBD2, which could not be checked here. TRBV21-1 represents a pseudogene. The CDR3 is made up of 18 amino acids. CDR3 DNA: TGTGCCAGCAGCAGTGCGACTAGCAGCACTTCGAACACCGGGGAGCTGTTTTTT. Translation gives CASSSATSSTSNTGELFF.

Here the CDR3 reads CASSTPGQGSYEQYF. The CDR3 bases are TGTGCCAGCAGCACCCCGGGACAGGGCTCCTACGAGCAGTACTTC. The chain recombines TRBV11-2 with TRBJ2-7; 9 bases are shared with TRBD1. The germline gives CDR1 SGHAT, CDR2 FQNNGV. V lost 5 bases and J lost 0; bases outside the gene matches: 5. The CDR3 is 15 amino acids. The full variable domain, in which reference TRBV11-2 and TRBJ2-7 provide the parts outside the CDR3, is EAGVAQSPRYKIIEKRQSVAFWCNPISGHATLYWYQQILGQGPKLLIQFQNNGVVDDSQLPKDRFSAERLKGVDSTLKIQPAKLEDSAVYLCASSTPGQGSYEQYFGPGTRLTVT.

The rearrangement joins TRBV6-1 to TRBJ2-2, with a possible D match to TRBD2 (5 bases). Trimming removed 2 bases at V and 4 bases at J, with 8 bases between. The CDR3 contains 14 residues. Germline-derived CDR1 and CDR2 are MNHNS and SASEGT. The CDR3 DNA sequence: TGTGCCAGCAGTGAATTGAGGGCCACCGGGGAGCTGTTTTTT. It encodes CASSELRATGELFF.

V usage is TRBV19 and J usage is TRBJ1-2; D gene unclear. Germline V gene lookup returns CDR1 LNHDA and CDR2 SQIVND (reference sequence). V lost 3 bases to trimming and J lost 5 bases, with 19 bases between them. CDR3 length: 16 residues. The CDR3 protein is CASSIGQLADFYGYTF. CDR3 nucleotides: TGTGCCAGTAGTATTGGGCAGCTCGCCGATTTTTATGGCTACACCTTC.

This rearrangement joins TRBV12-5 to TRBJ1-2; 12 bases agree with TRBD1. Trimming took 0 bases from V and 14 from J; bases not matched to a gene: 16. There are 17 residues in the CDR3. CDR1 is LGHNT and CDR2 is FRNRAP in the germline V gene. The CDR3 DNA reads as TGTGCTAGTGGTTTGGTAACAGGGACAGGGGGCGTCGGGTCCATGACCTTC. Protein product: CASGLVTGTGGVGSMTF.

The chain couples TRBV5-6 to TRBJ1-2; possible D gene TRBD1, 5 bases. CDR3 size: 17 residues. The V end was cut by 4 bases, the J end by 8 bases, with 27 bases between. Germline V gene sequence: CDR1 SGHDT, CDR2 YYEEEE. CDR3 sequence: CASSLSPVGGRSSGYTF. CDR3 DNA: TGTGCCAGCAGCCTGTCCCCCGTGGGGGGACGCTCATCAGGCTACACCTTC. Full variable domain (outside the CDR3, taken from reference TRBV5-6 and TRBJ1-2): DAGVTQSPTHLIKTRGQQVTLRCSPKSGHDTVSWYQQALGQGPQFIFQYYEEEERQRGNFPDRFSGHQFPNYSSELNVNALLLGDSALYLCASSLSPVGGRSSGYTFGSGTRLTVV.

The chain carries TRBV19 and TRBJ1-1; tentative D call: TRBD1 (5 bases). Deletions cut 6 bases from V and 4 bases from J, with 9 bases between. Germline V gene lookup returns CDR1 LNHDA and CDR2 SQIVND (reference sequence). CDR3 length: 12 amino acids. CDR3 sequence (DNA): TGTGCCAGTAGGGGGGTAGGCACTGAAGCTTTCTTT. This translates into CASRGVGTEAFF. Together with reference TRBV19 and TRBJ1-1, the CDR3 gives the full variable domain: DGGITQSPKYLFRKEGQNVTLSCEQNLNHDAMYWYRQDPGQGLRLIYYSQIVNDFQKGDIAEGYSVSREKKESFPLTVTSAQKNPTAFYLCASRGVGTEAFFGQGTRLTVV.

This clone has a single count. V gene TRBV6-1 combines with J gene TRBJ2-2; 12 nucleotides line up with TRBD1. Looked up from germline, CDR1 is MNHNS and CDR2 is SASEGT. CDR3 length: 16 amino acids. The V gene end was trimmed by 4 bases and the J gene end by 7 bases; junction bases not matched to a gene: 7. CDR3 amino acids: CASSGGTGGIGGELFF. The CDR3 nucleotides read TGTGCCAGCAGTGGTGGGACAGGGGGCATCGGCGGGGAGCTGTTTTTT.